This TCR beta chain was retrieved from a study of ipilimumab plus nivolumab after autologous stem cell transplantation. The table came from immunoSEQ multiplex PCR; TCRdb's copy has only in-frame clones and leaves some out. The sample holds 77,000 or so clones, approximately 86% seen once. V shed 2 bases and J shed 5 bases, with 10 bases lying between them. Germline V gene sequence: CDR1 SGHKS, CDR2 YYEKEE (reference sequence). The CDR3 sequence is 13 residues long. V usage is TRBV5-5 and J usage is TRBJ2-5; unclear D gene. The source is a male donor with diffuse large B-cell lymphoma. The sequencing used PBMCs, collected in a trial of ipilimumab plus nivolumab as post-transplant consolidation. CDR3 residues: CASSLGWGETQYF. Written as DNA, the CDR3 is TGTGCCAGCAGCTTAGGCTGGGGTGAGACCCAGTACTTC.